This T cell receptor beta chain stems from a study of tumor-infiltrating lymphocytes in oesophageal squamous cell carcinoma. TCRdb re-called the PCR reads through MiXCR, storing one row per CDR3 protein. Seen here are roughly 20,000 distinct CDR3 sequences, approximately 39% observed once, and the top ten hold more than 9%. The CDR3 length is 15 residues. Germline CDR1 reads SGHDN; CDR2 reads FVKESK. The V end was cut by 4 bases, the J end by 2 bases, with 9 bases between. Sequencing used normal esophageal tissue next to the tumor. The receptor comes from a male donor with esophageal squamous cell carcinoma. The chain uses TRBV14 and TRBJ2-6; D is uncertain. The CDR3 spells CASSLLVAGANVLTF. CDR3 DNA: TGTGCCAGCAGCCTCCTGGTAGCTGGGGCCAACGTCCTGACTTTC. Full variable domain (missing parts from reference TRBV14 and TRBJ2-6): EAGVTQFPSHSVIEKGQTVTLRCDPISGHDNLYWYRRVMGKEIKFLLHFVKESKQDESGMPNNRFLAERTGGTYSTLKVQPAELEDSGVYFCASSLLVAGANVLTFGAGSRLTVL.